This T cell receptor (beta chain) was found in a study of OX40 agonist ivuxolimab in advanced cancers. Study information: Head and neck, renal cell, melanoma or hepatocellular carcinoma were the cancers that dose-escalation patients had. The mean age was approximately 60 years, ranging from 23 to 79, with more than 70% of participants male. Findings and caveats of the study: The investigators did not determine what antigen specificity the expanded peripheral T cells had.

TCRdb's table, derived via immunoSEQ multiplex PCR, lists solely in-frame clones and lacks some. The repertoire consists of tens of thousands of clones, with 80% to 90% occurring once and the leading ten covering over 2.5%. V lost 3 bases and J lost 2, with 12 bases in between. This CDR3 has 15 amino acids. CDR1 and CDR2 (germline): LNHDA, SQIVND (reference sequence). Concerning this clone itself: No antigen is known for it.

The chain is built from TRBV19 and TRBJ2-3, with D unresolved. Sequencing was performed on CD4+ or CD8+ T cells sorted from blood, taken in a trial of the OX40 agonist ivuxolimab. This sequence was found in an adult with an advanced solid tumor such as melanoma, head and neck, liver or kidney cancer. Here the CDR3 DNA reads TGTGCCAGTAGTATTTTGCCGGCCAACACAGATACGCAGTATTTT. This codes for CASSILPANTDTQYF.